Below, 19 T cell receptor beta chains from the same sample are listed, as sequenced in a study of blood T cell repertoires in COVID-19. The repertoire was sequenced with immunoSEQ multiplex PCR; TCRdb's copy has only in-frame clones and lacks some. The repertoire has about 340,000 clones, around 87% of them found once; the top ten carry more than 5%. Sequencing was performed on peripheral blood. The receptors originated from a woman between 50 and 59 years old with COVID-19, enrolled during active disease.

The chain employs TRBV2 and TRBJ2-2; D unresolved. The CDR3 length is 14 residues. With 8 bases removed from V and 3 bases from J, the gap between germline ends came to 13 bases. Germline V gene data show CDR1 as SNHLY and CDR2 as FYNNEI. CDR3 in amino acids: CASRITDYTGELFF. CDR3 DNA: TGTGCCAGCCGTATTACAGATTACACCGGGGAGCTGTTTTTT.

CDR3 sequence: CASSPSLAGDTQYF. CDR3 nucleotides: TGTGCCAGCAGCCCATCGCTAGCGGGAGATACGCAGTATTTT. The V gene is TRBV7-3, the J gene TRBJ2-3; 8 nucleotides match TRBD2. Germline-derived CDR1 and CDR2 are SGHTA and FQGTGA. This CDR3 contains 14 residues. The trim removed 5 bases at V and 5 bases at J, leaving 6 bases unmatched. The variable domain in full, completed from reference TRBV7-3 and TRBJ2-3, reads GAGVSQTPSNKVTEKGKYVELRCDPISGHTALYWYRQSLGQGPEFLIYFQGTGAADDSGLPNDRFFAVRPEGSVSTLKIQRTERGDSAVYLCASSPSLAGDTQYFGPGTRLTVL.

The chain uses TRBV7-2 and TRBJ2-7; 9 positions agree with TRBD1. The V segment lost 1 base and the J segment 4 bases; nucleotides outside the gene matches: 8. CDR1 is SGHTA, CDR2 FQGNSA, per germline. The CDR3 loop spans 16 amino acids. In DNA, the CDR3 is TGTGCCAGCAGCTTAGGTCCCCCTGGACAGGGGTACGAGCAGTACTTC. It is translated as CASSLGPPGQGYEQYF. Full variable domain (missing parts from reference TRBV7-2 and TRBJ2-7): GAGVSQSPSNKVTEKGKDVELRCDPISGHTALYWYRQSLGQGLEFLIYFQGNSAPDKSGLPSDRFSAERTGGSVSTLTIQRTQQEDSAVYLCASSLGPPGQGYEQYFGPGTRLTVT.

This chain joins TRBV5-1 and TRBJ1-3; no reliable D call. CDR1 is SGHRS and CDR2 is YFSETQ in the germline V gene. The CDR3 totals 15 residues. V lost 0 bases to trimming and J lost 4 bases, with 11 bases between them. In DNA form, the CDR3 reads TGCGCCAGCAGCTTGGGGAGACCTCTCGGAAACACCATATATTTT. The encoded protein is CASSLGRPLGNTIYF. The complete variable domain, with remaining parts taken from reference TRBV5-1 and TRBJ1-3, reads KAGVTQTPRYLIKTRGQQVTLSCSPISGHRSVSWYQQTPGQGLQFLFEYFSETQRNKGNFPGRFSGRQFSNSRSEMNVSTLELGDSALYLCASSLGRPLGNTIYFGEGSWLTVV.

This clone appeared once. The CDR3 DNA follows: TGTGCCAGCAGGGAACAGGGGGTGAGTGAGCAGTTCTTC. Protein: CASREQGVSEQFF. The chain uses TRBV28 and TRBJ2-1; 8 bases are shared with TRBD1. CDR3 length equals 13 residues. Germline assignment: CDR1 MDHEN and CDR2 SYDVKM. After removal of 6 bases from V and 9 bases from J, the junction contained 7 bases not matched to a gene.

The J gene is TRBJ1-2, the V gene TRBV30, with 7 bases that match TRBD1. This CDR3 is built from 11 residues. J lost 10 bases, V lost 3 bases, and 5 bases had no gene match. CDR1 is GTSNPN and CDR2 is SVGIG in the germline V gene (reference sequence). The CDR3 DNA follows: TGTGCCTGGAGGCAGACAGGGCCCTACACCTTC. Translating gives CAWRQTGPYTF.

The sample holds a few counts of this clone. At the DNA level, this CDR3 is encoded by other sequences in the same sample as well. The rearrangement uses TRBV18 and TRBJ2-1; TRBD2 agrees at 10 bases. Germline CDR1 is KGHSH and CDR2 is LQKENI. Trimming took 1 base from V and 3 from J; bases not matched to a gene: 0. This CDR3 is 15 amino acids long. CDR3 in amino acids: CASSPLAGGYNEQFF. DNA of the CDR3: TGTGCCAGCTCACCACTAGCGGGAGGCTACAATGAGCAGTTCTTC.

This chain connects TRBV5-1 to TRBJ2-1; D call uncertain. The germline CDR1 and CDR2 sequences are SGHRS and YFSETQ. The CDR3 is 16 residues long. The V and J ends lost 4 bases and 0 bases respectively, with 14 bases between them. CDR3 coding DNA: TGCGCCAGCAGCGTACCACCGCCAGGCTCCTACAATGAGCAGTTCTTC. Its translation is CASSVPPPGSYNEQFF.

The chain links TRBV2 to TRBJ1-1; D is uncertain. This CDR3 has 11 residues. V lost 3 bases to trimming and J lost 11 bases, with 10 bases between them. Germline V gene lookup returns CDR1 SNHLY and CDR2 FYNNEI. CDR3 in amino acids: CASSDSPVAFF. The CDR3, as DNA: TGTGCCAGCAGTGATTCTCCCGTGGCTTTCTTT.

This chain uses TRBV11-3 with TRBJ2-1; D is perhaps TRBD1 (6 bases). Germline-derived CDR1 and CDR2 are SGHNT and YENEEA. Trimming removed 5 bases from V and 8 bases from J, with 16 bases in between. The CDR3 is 14 amino acids. CDR3 sequence (DNA): TGTGCCAGCAGCCCCACCCCCGGGACATATGAGCAGTTCTTC. Protein sequence: CASSPTPGTYEQFF.

The V and J genes are TRBV5-1 and TRBJ1-1; D is unclear. V dropped 0 bases and J dropped 5 bases, with 11 bases sitting between them. Germline CDR1 is SGHRS and CDR2 is YFSETQ. CDR3 size: 14 residues. Here the CDR3 DNA reads TGCGCCAGCAGCTTGGGAGGGCCGGGAACTGAAGCTTTCTTT. Its protein is CASSLGGPGTEAFF.

This rearrangement joins TRBV24-1 to TRBJ2-2, with 9 bases that match TRBD1. CDR3 length: 17 residues. V trimming: 9 bases; J trimming: 5 bases; junction bases outside the gene matches: 15. Germline V gene data show CDR1 as KGHDR and CDR2 as SFDVKD. Here the CDR3 reads CATGKAPGQGSTGELFF. CDR3 DNA sequence: TGTGCCACCGGGAAGGCTCCGGGACAGGGTAGTACCGGGGAGCTGTTTTTT.

The genes are TRBV6-6 and TRBJ2-2; D perhaps matches TRBD2 (6 bases). The germline gives CDR1 MNHNY, CDR2 SVGAGI (reference sequence). Trimming removed 5 bases from V and 5 bases from J, with 18 bases in between. This CDR3 spans 16 amino acids. The DNA of the CDR3 is TGTGCCAGCAGTGCTAAACAAATCCGGGGGACCGGGGAGCTGTTTTTT. Its translation: CASSAKQIRGTGELFF.

In nucleotides, the CDR3 is TGTGCCAGCAGAGAACTGACCGGGACAGCTTACAATGAGCAGTTCTTC. As protein: CASRELTGTAYNEQFF. V usage is TRBV11-2 and J usage is TRBJ2-1; 7 positions match TRBD1. The CDR3 spans 16 residues. The germline V gene has CDR1 SGHAT and CDR2 FQNNGV. V dropped 6 bases and J dropped 4; count of bases not matched to a gene: 12. Full variable domain (remainder filled in from reference TRBV11-2 and TRBJ2-1): EAGVAQSPRYKIIEKRQSVAFWCNPISGHATLYWYQQILGQGPKLLIQFQNNGVVDDSQLPKDRFSAERLKGVDSTLKIQPAKLEDSAVYLCASRELTGTAYNEQFFGPGTRLTVL.

CDR3 sequence: CAISQGLAGGWNEQFF. The CDR3 DNA is TGTGCCATCAGTCAAGGACTAGCGGGAGGGTGGAATGAGCAGTTCTTC. The chain uses TRBV10-3 and TRBJ2-1; TRBD2 agrees at 15 bases. Germline CDR1 ENHRY, CDR2 SYGVKD. The CDR3 contains 16 residues. The ends lost 5 bases at V and 7 bases at J; junction bases unmatched: 6.

J is TRBJ2-5 and V is TRBV19; possible D gene TRBD2, 6 bases. This CDR3 has 11 amino acids. The germline V gene has CDR1 LNHDA and CDR2 SQIVND (reference sequence). V was pared by 10 bases and J by 14 bases, with 20 bases between. The CDR3 sequence: CATRTGTSYYF. The CDR3, as DNA: TGTGCCACCAGAACCGGGACTTCCTATTACTTC.

The V and J genes are TRBV7-9 and TRBJ2-1; D perhaps matches TRBD2 (5 bases). CDR1 is SEHNR and CDR2 is FQNEAQ in the germline V gene (reference sequence). Trimming removed 3 bases from V and 6 bases from J, with 21 bases in between. CDR3 length equals 17 residues. CDR3 coding DNA: TGTGCCAGCAGCTTTCGAAAGGACTTCTCCCGGGGCAATGAGCAGTTCTTC. It yields the protein CASSFRKDFSRGNEQFF.

This clone was seen once. The rearrangement joins TRBV11-2 to TRBJ1-1; tentative D call: TRBD1 (6 bases). V was pared by 1 base and J by 5 bases, with 17 bases between. The CDR3 sequence is 16 residues long. Germline loops: CDR1 SGHAT, CDR2 FQNNGV. In DNA, the CDR3 is TGTGCCAGCAGCTTAGGAGCTTTGGGACAAAGTACTGAAGCTTTCTTT. Protein product: CASSLGALGQSTEAFF.

The chain uses TRBV19 and TRBJ1-2, with a tentative D call TRBD1 (5 bases). V lost 1 base to trimming and J lost 2 bases, with 8 bases between them. Germline lookup yields CDR1 LNHDA and CDR2 SQIVND (reference sequence). The CDR3 is 14 residues long. CDR3 nucleotide sequence: TGTGCCAGTAGTATAGGGACAAAAAACTATGGCTACACCTTC. Amino acids: CASSIGTKNYGYTF.